This T cell receptor (beta chain) was sequenced for a study of a mutant IDH1 vaccine in newly diagnosed glioma. The wider study: Vaccination began 4-6 weeks post radiotherapy alone, or with temozolomide cycles.

The repertoire was sequenced with immunoSEQ multiplex PCR; TCRdb's copy has only in-frame clones and lacks some. The table shows tens of thousands of clones, with roughly 90% occurring only once. The time point was: week 5, during vaccination. Doses consisted of 300 ug of mutant IDH1 20-mer peptide each, paired with topical imiquimod. Patients carried new grade 3 or 4 IDH1-mutant astrocytomas lacking nuclear ATRX. As concerns this clone: The antigen is undetermined.

Whole-study findings and limits: There seemed to be no relation between pseudoprogression and changes in top peripheral T cell clonotypes.

The V gene end was trimmed by 5 bases and the J gene end by 0 bases; junction bases not matched to a gene: 7. The CDR3 covers 16 residues. The germline gives CDR1 MGHRA, CDR2 YSYEKL. This specimen consisted of PBMCs, obtained from a glioma patient whose treatment included an IDH1 peptide vaccine. This sequence originates from a woman between 45 and 65 years old with glioma. This chain connects TRBV4-1 to TRBJ1-3; 7 bases line up with TRBD1. CDR3 DNA sequence: TGCGCCAGCAGCTCGGGACAGTTATTCTCTGGAAACACCATATATTTT. Its protein is CASSSGQLFSGNTIYF.